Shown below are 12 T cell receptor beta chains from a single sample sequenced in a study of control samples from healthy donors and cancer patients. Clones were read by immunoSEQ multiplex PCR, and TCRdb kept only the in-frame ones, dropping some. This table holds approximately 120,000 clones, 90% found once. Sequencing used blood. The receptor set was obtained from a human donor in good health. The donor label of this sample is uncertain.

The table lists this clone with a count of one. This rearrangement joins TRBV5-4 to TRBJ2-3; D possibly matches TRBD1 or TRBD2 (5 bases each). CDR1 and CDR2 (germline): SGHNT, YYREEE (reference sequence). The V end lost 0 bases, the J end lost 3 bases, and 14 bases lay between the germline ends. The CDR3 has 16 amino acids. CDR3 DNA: TGTGCCAGCAGCTTGGAAATTTTGAGGGGAACAGATACGCAGTATTTT. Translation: CASSLEILRGTDTQYF.

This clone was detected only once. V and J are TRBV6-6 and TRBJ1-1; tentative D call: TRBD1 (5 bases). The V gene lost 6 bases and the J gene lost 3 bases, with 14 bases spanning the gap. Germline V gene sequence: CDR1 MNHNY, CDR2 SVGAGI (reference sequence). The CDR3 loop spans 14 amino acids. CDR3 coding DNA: TGTGCCAGCAGAGACAGAAGTTCGTACACTGAAGCTTTCTTT. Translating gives CASRDRSSYTEAFF.

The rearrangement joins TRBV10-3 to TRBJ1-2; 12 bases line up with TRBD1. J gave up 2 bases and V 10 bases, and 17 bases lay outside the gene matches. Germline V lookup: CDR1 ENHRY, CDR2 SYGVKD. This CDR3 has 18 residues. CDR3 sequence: CATKPPGQGAMGNYGYTF. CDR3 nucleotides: TGTGCCACGAAACCGCCGGGACAGGGGGCAATGGGAAACTATGGCTACACCTTC.

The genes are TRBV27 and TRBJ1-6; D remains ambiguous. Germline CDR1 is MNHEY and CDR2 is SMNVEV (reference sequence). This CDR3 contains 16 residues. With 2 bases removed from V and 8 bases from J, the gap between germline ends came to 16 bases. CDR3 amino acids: CASSLRIPGGHSPLHF. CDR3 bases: TGTGCCAGCAGTTTACGGATTCCGGGCGGTCATTCACCCCTCCACTTT.

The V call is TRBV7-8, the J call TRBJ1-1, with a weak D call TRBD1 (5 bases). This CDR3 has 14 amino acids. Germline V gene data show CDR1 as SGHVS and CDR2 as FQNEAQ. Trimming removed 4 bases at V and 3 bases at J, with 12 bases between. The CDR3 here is CASSWGTRDTEAFF. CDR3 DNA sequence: TGTGCCAGCAGCTGGGGCACGCGGGACACTGAAGCTTTCTTT. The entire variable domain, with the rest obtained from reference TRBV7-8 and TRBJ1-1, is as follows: GAGVSQSPRYKVAKRGQDVALRCDPISGHVSLFWYQQALGQGPEFLTYFQNEAQLDKSGLPSDRFFAERPEGSVSTLKIQRTQQEDSAVYLCASSWGTRDTEAFFGQGTRLTVV.

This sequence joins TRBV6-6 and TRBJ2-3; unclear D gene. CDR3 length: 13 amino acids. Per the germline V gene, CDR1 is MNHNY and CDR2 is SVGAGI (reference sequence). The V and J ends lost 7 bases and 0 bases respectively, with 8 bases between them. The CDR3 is CASTYRSTDTQYF. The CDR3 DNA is TGTGCCAGCACCTACCGTAGCACAGATACGCAGTATTTT.

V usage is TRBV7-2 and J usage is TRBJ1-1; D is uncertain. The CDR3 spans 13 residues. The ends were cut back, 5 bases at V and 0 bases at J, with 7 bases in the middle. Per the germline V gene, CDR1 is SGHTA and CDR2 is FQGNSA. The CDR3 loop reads CASSRRVNTEAFF. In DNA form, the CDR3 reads TGTGCCAGCAGCCGCCGGGTGAACACTGAAGCTTTCTTT.

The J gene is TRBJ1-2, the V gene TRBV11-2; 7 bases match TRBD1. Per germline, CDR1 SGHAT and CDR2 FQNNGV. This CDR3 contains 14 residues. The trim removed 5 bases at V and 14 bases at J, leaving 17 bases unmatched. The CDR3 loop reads CASSPRRIMTGTTF. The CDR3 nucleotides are TGTGCCAGCAGCCCACGCCGCATCATGACAGGGACGACCTTC.

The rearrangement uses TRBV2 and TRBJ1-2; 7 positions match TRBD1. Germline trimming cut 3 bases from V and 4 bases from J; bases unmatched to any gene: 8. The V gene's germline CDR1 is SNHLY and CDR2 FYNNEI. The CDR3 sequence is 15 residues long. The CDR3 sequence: CASSDPTGTLYGYTF. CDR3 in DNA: TGTGCCAGCAGTGATCCGACAGGGACCCTCTATGGCTACACCTTC.

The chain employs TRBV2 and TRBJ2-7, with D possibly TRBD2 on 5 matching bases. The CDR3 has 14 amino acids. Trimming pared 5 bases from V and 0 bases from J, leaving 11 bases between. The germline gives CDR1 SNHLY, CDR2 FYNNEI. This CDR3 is CASSQDGNSYEQYF. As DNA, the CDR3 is TGTGCCAGCAGTCAGGACGGGAACTCCTACGAGCAGTACTTC.

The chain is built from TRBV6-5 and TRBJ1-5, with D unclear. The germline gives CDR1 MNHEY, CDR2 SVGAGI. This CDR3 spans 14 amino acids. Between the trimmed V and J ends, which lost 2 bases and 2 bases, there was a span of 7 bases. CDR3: CASSYKAGNQPQHF. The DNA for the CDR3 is TGTGCCAGCAGTTACAAGGCAGGCAATCAGCCCCAGCATTTT.

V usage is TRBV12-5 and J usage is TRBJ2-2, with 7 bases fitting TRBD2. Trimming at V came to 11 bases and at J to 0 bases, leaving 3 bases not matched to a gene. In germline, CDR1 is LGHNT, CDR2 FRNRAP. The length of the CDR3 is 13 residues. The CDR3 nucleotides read TGTGCTGCGGGGGATTCGAACACCGGGGAGCTGTTTTTT. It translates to CAAGDSNTGELFF.